Listed below are T cell receptor beta chains from one sample, sequenced in a study of Ad26.COV2.S vaccination and SARS-CoV-2 variants. Here immunoSEQ multiplex PCR was the method, and the copy in TCRdb shows in-frame clones only, minus some. The sample includes roughly 350,000 clones, approximately 86% of them seen just once. Sequencing was performed on peripheral blood, taken in a trial of Ad26.COV2.S vaccine versus placebo. The receptors originated from a person aged 18-65 years who received the Ad26.COV2.S COVID-19 vaccine or a placebo. CDR3s leave out the opening cysteine and the closing phenylalanine or tryptophan.

v_call: TRBV10-3
j_call: TRBJ2-3
cdr3_aa: AISEAGASSTDTQY

v_call: TRBV4-3
j_call: TRBJ1-4
cdr3_aa: ASSQVYKGWGEKLF

v_call: TRBV6-5
j_call: TRBJ1-2
cdr3_aa: ASSYRAGSGYT

v_call: TRBV3-1/TRBV3-2
j_call: TRBJ1-4
cdr3_aa: ASSQERISGEKLF

v_call: TRBV5-1
j_call: TRBJ1-6
cdr3_aa: ASSPGQGNNSPLH

v_call: TRBV10-3
j_call: TRBJ2-7
cdr3_aa: AISEPVEGFNEQY

v_call: TRBV9
j_call: TRBJ2-5
cdr3_aa: ASSTSGGGRYQETQY

v_call: TRBV28
j_call: TRBJ2-7
cdr3_aa: ASRPLAGQGASYEQY

v_call: TRBV24-1
j_call: TRBJ2-3
cdr3_aa: ATSDLPSTSFSTDTQY

v_call: TRBV2
j_call: TRBJ1-1
cdr3_aa: ASSARPLEAF

v_call: TRBV4-1
j_call: TRBJ1-2
cdr3_aa: ASSQMDQRYGYT

v_call: TRBV12-3/TRBV12-4
j_call: TRBJ2-7
cdr3_aa: ASSRARAYEQY

v_call: TRBV5-6
j_call: TRBJ2-5
cdr3_aa: ASSLGLAVTQY

v_call: TRBV14
j_call: TRBJ2-1
cdr3_aa: ASSQDAGLGYNEQF

v_call: TRBV2
j_call: TRBJ1-3
cdr3_aa: ACGRQGVGNTIY

v_call: TRBV5-5
j_call: TRBJ1-4
cdr3_aa: ASSLARQLVATNEKLF

v_call: TRBV3-1/TRBV3-2
j_call: TRBJ1-2
cdr3_aa: ASSQDGVNYGYT

v_call: TRBV6-2/TRBV6-3
j_call: TRBJ2-3
cdr3_aa: ASSRLAGTDTQY

v_call: TRBV30
j_call: TRBJ2-2
cdr3_aa: AWSLKGATGELF

v_call: TRBV5-6
j_call: TRBJ1-5
cdr3_aa: ASSQGGGNQPQH

v_call: TRBV7-2
j_call: TRBJ2-1
cdr3_aa: ASSLRLAGVYNEQF

v_call: TRBV6-2/TRBV6-3
j_call: TRBJ1-1
cdr3_aa: ASSSFGTARSEAF

v_call: TRBV7-9
j_call: TRBJ2-1
cdr3_aa: ASSLRVPLAGAPSNEQF

v_call: TRBV6-4
j_call: TRBJ2-3
cdr3_aa: ASSLRGGHADTQY

v_call: TRBV27
j_call: TRBJ2-7
cdr3_aa: ASSLGTASYEQY

v_call: TRBV6-2/TRBV6-3
j_call: TRBJ2-5
cdr3_aa: ASSKRQGSEQTQY

v_call: TRBV9
j_call: TRBJ2-1
cdr3_aa: ASSVARTSGSGEQF

v_call: TRBV5-1
j_call: TRBJ1-4
cdr3_aa: ASSLHDRSEKLF

v_call: TRBV7-2
j_call: TRBJ2-7
cdr3_aa: ASSPRVSYEQY

v_call: TRBV5-6
j_call: TRBJ1-5
cdr3_aa: ASSLLGKNNQPQH

v_call: TRBV7-9
j_call: TRBJ2-3
cdr3_aa: ASSEREEADTQY

v_call: TRBV19
j_call: TRBJ2-7
cdr3_aa: ASSRQNPGEQY

v_call: TRBV4-3
j_call: TRBJ2-7
cdr3_aa: ASSQDASGRGREQY

v_call: TRBV3-1/TRBV3-2
j_call: TRBJ2-5
cdr3_aa: ASSQDARVGAQY

v_call: TRBV2
j_call: TRBJ2-1
cdr3_aa: ASRGSYNEQF